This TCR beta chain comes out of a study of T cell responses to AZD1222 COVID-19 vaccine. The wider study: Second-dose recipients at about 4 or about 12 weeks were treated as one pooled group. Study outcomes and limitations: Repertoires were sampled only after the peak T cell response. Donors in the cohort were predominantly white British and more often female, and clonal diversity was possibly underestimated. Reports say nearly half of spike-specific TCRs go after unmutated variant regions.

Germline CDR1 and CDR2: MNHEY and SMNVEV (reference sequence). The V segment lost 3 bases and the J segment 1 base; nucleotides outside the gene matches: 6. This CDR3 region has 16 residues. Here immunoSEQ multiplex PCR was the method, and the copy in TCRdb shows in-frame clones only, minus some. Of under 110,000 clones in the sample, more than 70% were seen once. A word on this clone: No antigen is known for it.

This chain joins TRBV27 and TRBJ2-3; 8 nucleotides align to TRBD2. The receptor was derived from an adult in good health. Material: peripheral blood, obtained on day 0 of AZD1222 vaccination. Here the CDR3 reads CASSFFMREGTDTQYF. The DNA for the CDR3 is TGTGCCAGCAGTTTTTTTATGCGGGAGGGCACAGATACGCAGTATTTT.